This is a list of T cell receptor beta chains from one sample in a study of T-cell reconstitution after alpha-beta-depleted transplantation in children. TCRdb re-called the PCR reads through MiXCR, storing one row per CDR3 protein. The sample holds over 550,000 distinct CDR3 sequences, about 10% seen once. Sequenced material: PBMCs from the stem cell graft donor, taken from the stem cell graft. The source of these receptors is a human donor who donated a stem cell graft to a child with acute myeloid leukemia. Each CDR3 is given with its conserved first and last residue. Each record gives: D gene, V gene, clone size, J gene, CDR3 DNA, CDR3 protein. A D gene is named only where the DNA matches it firmly. Only part of the rows carry a size: once, few, many, or a class if the clone is expanded.

.	TRBV5-1	.	TRBJ2-7	TGCGCCAGCAGCTTGAACGAACGTCGGTACTTC	CASSLNERRYF
TRBD1	TRBV6-5	many	TRBJ2-7	TGTGCCAGCAGTTACTCTGGGACAGGCGGCTACGAGCAGTACTTC	CASSYSGTGGYEQYF
TRBD2	TRBV20-1	many	TRBJ2-4	TGCAGTGCTAGTAGCGGGAGGCTGACCAAAAACATTCAGTACTTC	CSASSGRLTKNIQYF
.	TRBV7-2	.	TRBJ1-5	TGTGCCAGCAGCTTATCTATATCAGAGAGGGCCCAGCATTTT	CASSLSISERAQHF
.	TRBV29-1	many	TRBJ2-1	TGCAGCGTAGTCCCCTACAATGAGCAGTTCTTC	CSVVPYNEQFF
.	TRBV5-6	.	TRBJ2-1	TGTGCCAGCAGCTTCAGGCTAACCTACAATGAGCAGTTCTTC	CASSFRLTYNEQFF
.	TRBV12-3/TRBV12-4	many	TRBJ2-7	TGTGCCAGCTCTACTATGGGCCACGAGCAGTACTTC	CASSTMGHEQYF
.	TRBV12-5	.	TRBJ2-7	TGTGCTACCCCCGGAGGGCTTCGCTACGAGCAGTACTTC	CATPGGLRYEQYF
TRBD2	TRBV6-2/TRBV6-3	.	TRBJ2-1	TGTGCCAGTCGACTAGCGGAACCCTACAATGAGCAGTTCTTC	CASRLAEPYNEQFF
.	TRBV2	.	TRBJ1-1	TGTGCCAGCAGTGATTGGGTCGGGGGGAGAGCTTTCTTT	CASSDWVGGRAFF
TRBD1	TRBV5-1	.	TRBJ2-7	TGCGCCAGCAGCTTAGCTCGGAGTTGGGACAGAGGCCACGAGCAGTACTTC	CASSLARSWDRGHEQYF
.	TRBV7-8	many	TRBJ2-7	TGTGCCAGCAGCTTTGTGGGCGAGCAGTACTTC	CASSFVGEQYF
.	TRBV28	many	TRBJ1-1	TGTGCCAGCAGTTTTAACCAGGGTTACACTGAAGCTTTCTTT	CASSFNQGYTEAFF
TRBD1	TRBV15	few	TRBJ2-5	TGTGCCACCAGCACGCGGACAGGGGCCGGTTGGGGGACCCAGTACTTC	CATSTRTGAGWGTQYF
.	TRBV15	.	TRBJ2-1	TGTGCCACCAGCCCTGAAGGAAGCGGCTCCTACAATGAGCAGTTCTTC	CATSPEGSGSYNEQFF
TRBD1	TRBV7-2	.	TRBJ1-2	TGTGCCAGCAGCTTCGTACAGGGGGTGCAGAACTATGGCTACACCTTC	CASSFVQGVQNYGYTF
.	TRBV7-9	few	TRBJ1-5	TGTGCCAGCAGCTTTCAAAGGACTGACCAGCCCCAGCATTTT	CASSFQRTDQPQHF
.	TRBV5-1	.	TRBJ2-7	TGCGCCAGCAGCTCACTCGCGGGGACAAACCTCTACGAGCAGTACTTC	CASSSLAGTNLYEQYF
TRBD1	TRBV29-1	few	TRBJ2-7	TGCAGCGCCGCGGGACAGGGGAAAATCGACGAGCAGTACTTC	CSAAGQGKIDEQYF
.	TRBV10-3	.	TRBJ2-7	TGTGCCGTCTCCCTCAGGGATTCCTACGAGCAGTACTTC	CAVSLRDSYEQYF
.	TRBV7-2	few	TRBJ2-1	TGTGCCTGCACACCGACTAAGGGTGAGCAGTTCTTC	CACTPTKGEQFF
TRBD1	TRBV7-9	many	TRBJ1-1	TGTGCCAGCAGCTTAGGGACAGGGGGCGAGAACACTGAAGCTTTCTTT	CASSLGTGGENTEAFF
.	TRBV7-2	few	TRBJ1-6	TGTGCCAGCAGCTTAGTGGGGGAAATGGAGTCACCCCTCCACTTT	CASSLVGEMESPLHF
.	TRBV2	many	TRBJ2-5	TGTGCCAGCAGTGAGACGCGAGAGACCCAGTACTTC	CASSETRETQYF
.	TRBV7-2	.	TRBJ2-7	TGTGCCAGCAGCCCGGATTGGGGCTCCTACGAGCAGTACTTC	CASSPDWGSYEQYF
.	TRBV14	few	TRBJ1-1	TGTGCCAGCAGCCAAGATACGGGAGAACTCACTCGGGCTTTCTTT	CASSQDTGELTRAFF
.	TRBV4-3	many	TRBJ2-1	TGCGCCAGCAGGGGGTTGGGGGGCAATGAGCAGTTCTTC	CASRGLGGNEQFF
.	TRBV7-9	.	TRBJ1-5	TGTGCCAGCAGCTTTGGCGGGCGCGGTCAGCCCCAGCATTTT	CASSFGGRGQPQHF